The rows below give T cell receptor beta chains drawn from one sample of a study of spatial heterogeneity in lung cancer. TCRdb independently ran MiXCR on the 5' RACE reads; one entry per CDR3 protein. The data hold about 52,000 distinct CDR3 sequences, with less than 9% observed a single time. This specimen consisted of PBMCs, obtained at follow-up. The receptors stem from a female donor with early-stage non-small cell lung cancer. Each CDR3 is given with its conserved first and last residue.

v_call | cdr3_aa
TRBV20-1 | CSAIHMNSLTNIPNAWGIHSPLHF
TRBV6-1 | CASTPRGPEVRYGYTF
TRBV12-3/TRBV12-4 | CASSFSLVANTGELFF
TRBV28 | CASSFVVGAGTDTQYF
TRBV7-2 | CASSQGGANEKLFF
TRBV20-1 | CSASGPHEFNEQFF
TRBV20-1 | CSARDRSPGELFF
TRBV6-4 | CASSDSDLRCPTEAFF
TRBV2 | CASKPSGNTDTQYF
TRBV7-2 | CASSRSTSGGYEQYF
TRBV7-2 | CASSLGTSPAQETQYF
TRBV27 | CASSLIGAQETQYF
TRBV20-1 | CSAREPGSEAFF
TRBV6-2/TRBV6-3 | CASSYHTGTASSTDTQYF
TRBV20-1 | CSAPPGTDTQYF
TRBV29-1 | CSVKDLNTEAFF
TRBV9 | CASSPSERRYGYTF
TRBV5-1 | CASSLEWGGGSPLHF
TRBV10-3 | CAISDMGASGVTSYNEQFF
TRBV28 | CASSLPGAGVRNEQYF
TRBV5-1 | CASSFEGSTEAFF
TRBV21-1 | CASRGTPPGETQYF
TRBV11-3 | CASSPRVDTGELFF